This T cell receptor (beta chain) appears in the sequencing data of a study of blood T cell repertoires in COVID-19. Background on the study: Whether acute or convalescent, the COVID-19 samples came from the United States, Italy and Spain.

CDR3 length: 13 amino acids. V was shortened by 1 base and J by 7 bases, with 9 bases between the two germline ends. Germline V gives CDR1 SGHNT, CDR2 YYREEE (reference sequence). Authors' data handling: Amplification of reference gene primers was used by the study to estimate nucleated cell counts. Measured with immunoSEQ multiplex PCR; TCRdb has only the in-frame clones, and not every one. D and trimming come from the DNA, and the V and J calls and clone size come from that table. The sample holds 300,000 or so clones, 65% to 85% seen once. The V call is TRBV5-4, the J call TRBJ2-1; D ambiguous. The sample comprised peripheral blood. This TCR derives from a woman aged 45-60 years with acute or convalescent COVID-19. The CDR3: CASSLSRENEQFF. The CDR3 DNA reads TGTGCCAGCAGCTTGTCCCGTGAGAATGAGCAGTTCTTC.